The clone carrying this T cell receptor beta chain was seen a handful of times. No antigen is known for it. The V end lost 4 bases, the J end lost 1 base, and 11 bases lay between the germline ends. This CDR3 has 15 amino acids. CDR1 is LGHDT, CDR2 YNNKEL, per germline (reference sequence). This specimen comes from a study of T cell responses to AZD1222 COVID-19 vaccine. Regarding the study as a whole: Clonal diversity was possibly underestimated; the donors were predominantly white British and more often female. There were repertoire samples only from the period after the peak T cell response. Reportedly, nearly half the spike-specific TCRs target unmutated variant regions.

Generated by immunoSEQ multiplex PCR, the TCRdb table keeps only in-frame clones and is missing some. The top ten clones hold approximately 0.9% of a sample with 110,000 to 150,000 clones, 93% of them seen once. J is TRBJ1-5 and V is TRBV3-1 (or the pseudogene TRBV3-2); D is unclear. The sequence was obtained from an adult in good health. Sequenced material: peripheral blood, taken on day 0 of MenACWY control vaccination. The CDR3, as DNA: TGTGCCAGCAGCCCCAAATCGGGGAGCAATCAGCCCCAGCATTTT. Its translation is CASSPKSGSNQPQHF.